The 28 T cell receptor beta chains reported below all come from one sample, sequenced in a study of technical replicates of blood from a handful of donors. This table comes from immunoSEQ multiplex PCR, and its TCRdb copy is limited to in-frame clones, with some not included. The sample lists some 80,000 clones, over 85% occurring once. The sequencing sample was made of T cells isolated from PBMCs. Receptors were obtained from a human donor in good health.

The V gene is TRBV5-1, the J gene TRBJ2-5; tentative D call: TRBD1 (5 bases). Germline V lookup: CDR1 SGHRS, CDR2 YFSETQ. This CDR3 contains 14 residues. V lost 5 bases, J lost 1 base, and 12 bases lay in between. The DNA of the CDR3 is TGCGCCAGCAGTTCCGACAGCACCCAAGAGACCCAGTACTTC. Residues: CASSSDSTQETQYF.

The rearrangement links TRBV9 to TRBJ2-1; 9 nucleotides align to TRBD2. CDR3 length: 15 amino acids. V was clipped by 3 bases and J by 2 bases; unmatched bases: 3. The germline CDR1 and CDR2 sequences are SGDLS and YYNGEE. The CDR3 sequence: CASSDSGGTYNEQFF. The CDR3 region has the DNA TGTGCCAGCAGCGATAGCGGGGGAACCTACAATGAGCAGTTCTTC.

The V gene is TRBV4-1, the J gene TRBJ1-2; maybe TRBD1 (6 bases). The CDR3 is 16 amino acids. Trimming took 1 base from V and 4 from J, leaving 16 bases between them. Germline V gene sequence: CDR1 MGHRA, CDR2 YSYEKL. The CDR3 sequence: CASSQGAGEVLYGYTF. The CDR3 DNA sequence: TGCGCCAGCAGCCAAGGGGCAGGGGAAGTCCTCTATGGCTACACCTTC.

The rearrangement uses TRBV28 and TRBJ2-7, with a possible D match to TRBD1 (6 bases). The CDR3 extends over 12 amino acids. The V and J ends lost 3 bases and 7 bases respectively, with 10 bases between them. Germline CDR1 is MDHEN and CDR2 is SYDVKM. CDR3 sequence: CASSFRGGEQYF. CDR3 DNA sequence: TGTGCCAGCAGTTTCAGGGGCGGAGAGCAGTACTTC.

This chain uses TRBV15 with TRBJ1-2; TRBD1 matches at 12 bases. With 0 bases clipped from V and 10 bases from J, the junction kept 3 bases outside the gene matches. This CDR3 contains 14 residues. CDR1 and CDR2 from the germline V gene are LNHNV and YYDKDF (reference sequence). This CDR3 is CATSRDRDRGLYTF. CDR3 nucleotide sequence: TGTGCCACCAGCAGAGACCGGGACAGGGGGCTCTACACCTTC.

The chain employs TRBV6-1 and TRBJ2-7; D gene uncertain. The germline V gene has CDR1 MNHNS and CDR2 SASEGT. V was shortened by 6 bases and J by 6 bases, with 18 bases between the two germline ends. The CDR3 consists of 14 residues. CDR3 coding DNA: TGTGCCAGCAGCTCCGATAGATTAGGCGGCGAGCAGTACTTC. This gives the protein CASSSDRLGGEQYF.

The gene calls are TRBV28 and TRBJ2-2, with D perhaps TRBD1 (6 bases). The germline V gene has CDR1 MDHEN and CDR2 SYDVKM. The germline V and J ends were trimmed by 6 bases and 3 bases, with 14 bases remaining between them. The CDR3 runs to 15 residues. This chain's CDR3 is CASRHGTQDTGELFF. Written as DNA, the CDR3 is TGTGCCAGCAGGCATGGGACACAGGACACCGGGGAGCTGTTTTTT. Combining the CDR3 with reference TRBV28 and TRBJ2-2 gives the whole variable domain DVKVTQSSRYLVKRTGEKVFLECVQDMDHENMFWYRQDPGLGLRLIYFSYDVKMKEKGDIPEGYSVSREKKERFSLILESASTNQTSMYLCASRHGTQDTGELFFGEGSRLTVL.

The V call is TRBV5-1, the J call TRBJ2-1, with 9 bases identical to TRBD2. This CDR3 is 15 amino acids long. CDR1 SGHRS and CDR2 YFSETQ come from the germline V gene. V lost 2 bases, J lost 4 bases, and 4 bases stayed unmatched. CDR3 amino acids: CASSFSAGGYNEQFF. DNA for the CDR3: TGCGCCAGCAGCTTCTCGGCGGGAGGGTACAATGAGCAGTTCTTC. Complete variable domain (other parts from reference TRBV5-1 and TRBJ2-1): KAGVTQTPRYLIKTRGQQVTLSCSPISGHRSVSWYQQTPGQGLQFLFEYFSETQRNKGNFPGRFSGRQFSNSRSEMNVSTLELGDSALYLCASSFSAGGYNEQFFGPGTRLTVL.

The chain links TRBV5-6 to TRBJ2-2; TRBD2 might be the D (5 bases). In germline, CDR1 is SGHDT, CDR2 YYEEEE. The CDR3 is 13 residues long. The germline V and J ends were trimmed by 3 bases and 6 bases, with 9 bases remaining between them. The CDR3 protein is CASSSSGAGELFF. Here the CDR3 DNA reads TGTGCCAGCAGCTCCTCCGGGGCCGGGGAGCTGTTTTTT.

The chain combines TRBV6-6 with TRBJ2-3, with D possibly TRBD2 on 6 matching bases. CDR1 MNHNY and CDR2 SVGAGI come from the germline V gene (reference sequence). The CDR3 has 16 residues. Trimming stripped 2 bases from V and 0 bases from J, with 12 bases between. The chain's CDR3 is CASSYNGRGSTDTQYF. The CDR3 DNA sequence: TGTGCCAGCAGTTACAACGGGCGGGGTAGCACAGATACGCAGTATTTT.

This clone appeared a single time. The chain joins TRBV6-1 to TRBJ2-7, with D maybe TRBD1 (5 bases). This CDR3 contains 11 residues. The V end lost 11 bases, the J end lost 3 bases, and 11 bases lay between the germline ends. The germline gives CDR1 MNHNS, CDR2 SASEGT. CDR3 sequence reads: CAVRVVYEQYF. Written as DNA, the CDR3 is TGTGCCGTCAGGGTGGTCTACGAGCAGTACTTC.

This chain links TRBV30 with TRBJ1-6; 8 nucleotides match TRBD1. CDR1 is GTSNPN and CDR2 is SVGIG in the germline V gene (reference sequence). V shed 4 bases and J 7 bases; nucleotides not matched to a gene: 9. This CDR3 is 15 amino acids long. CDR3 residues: CAWNPGQGKNSPLHF. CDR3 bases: TGTGCCTGGAACCCCGGACAGGGCAAAAATTCACCCCTCCACTTT.

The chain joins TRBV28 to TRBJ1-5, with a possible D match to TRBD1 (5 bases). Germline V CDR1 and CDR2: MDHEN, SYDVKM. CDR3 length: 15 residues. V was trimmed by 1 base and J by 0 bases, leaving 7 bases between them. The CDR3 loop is CASSLSGYSNQPQHF. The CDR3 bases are TGTGCCAGCAGTTTATCAGGGTATAGCAATCAGCCCCAGCATTTT.

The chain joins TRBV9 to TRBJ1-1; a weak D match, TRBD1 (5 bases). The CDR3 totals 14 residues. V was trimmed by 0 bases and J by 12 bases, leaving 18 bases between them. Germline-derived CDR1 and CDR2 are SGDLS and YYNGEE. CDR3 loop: CASSVEPTGRVTFF. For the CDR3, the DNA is TGTGCCAGCAGCGTAGAGCCAACAGGTCGCGTAACTTTCTTT.

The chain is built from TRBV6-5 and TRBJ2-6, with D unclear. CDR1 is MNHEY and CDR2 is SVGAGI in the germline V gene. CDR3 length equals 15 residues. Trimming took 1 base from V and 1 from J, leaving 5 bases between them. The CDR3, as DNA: TGTGCCAGCAGTTACTTGTCATCTGGGGCCAACGTCCTGACTTTC. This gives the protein CASSYLSSGANVLTF.

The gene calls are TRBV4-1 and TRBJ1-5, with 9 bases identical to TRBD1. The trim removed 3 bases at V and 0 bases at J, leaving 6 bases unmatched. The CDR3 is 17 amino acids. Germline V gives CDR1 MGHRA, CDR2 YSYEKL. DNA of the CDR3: TGCGCCAGCAGCCAGGATGGGACAGGGCATAGCAATCAGCCCCAGCATTTT. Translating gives CASSQDGTGHSNQPQHF.

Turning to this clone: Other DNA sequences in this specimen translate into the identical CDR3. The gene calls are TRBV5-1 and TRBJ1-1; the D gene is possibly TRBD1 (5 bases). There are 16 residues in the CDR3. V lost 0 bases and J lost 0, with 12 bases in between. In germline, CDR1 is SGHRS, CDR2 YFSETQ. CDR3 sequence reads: CASSLGFRAMNTEAFF. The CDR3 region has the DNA TGCGCCAGCAGCTTGGGATTCAGGGCAATGAACACTGAAGCTTTCTTT.

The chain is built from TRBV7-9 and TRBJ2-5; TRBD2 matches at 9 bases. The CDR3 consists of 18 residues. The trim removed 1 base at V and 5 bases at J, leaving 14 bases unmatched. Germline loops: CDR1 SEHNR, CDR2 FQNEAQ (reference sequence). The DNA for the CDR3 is TGTGCCAGCAGCTTAGTAACCCTAGCGGGGCGCACTAGGGAGACCCAGTACTTC. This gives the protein CASSLVTLAGRTRETQYF.

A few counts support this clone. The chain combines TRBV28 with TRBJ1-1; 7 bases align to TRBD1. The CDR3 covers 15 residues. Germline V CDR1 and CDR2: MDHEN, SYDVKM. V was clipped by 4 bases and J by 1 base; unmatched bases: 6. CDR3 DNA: TGTGCCAGCAGTTCGGGACAGTCGGGGAACACTGAAGCTTTCTTT. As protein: CASSSGQSGNTEAFF.

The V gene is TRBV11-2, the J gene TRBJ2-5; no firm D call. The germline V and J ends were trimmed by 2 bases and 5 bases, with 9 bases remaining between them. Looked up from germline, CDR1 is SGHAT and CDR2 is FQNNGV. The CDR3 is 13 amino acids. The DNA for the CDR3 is TGTGCCAGCAGCTTATGGCTCGGGGAGACCCAGTACTTC. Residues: CASSLWLGETQYF.

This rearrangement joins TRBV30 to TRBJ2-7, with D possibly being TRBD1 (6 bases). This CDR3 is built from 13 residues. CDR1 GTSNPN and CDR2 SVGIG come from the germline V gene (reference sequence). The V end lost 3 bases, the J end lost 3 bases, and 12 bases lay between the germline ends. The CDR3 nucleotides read TGTGCCTGGAGGCCAGGACAGAGCTACGAGCAGTACTTC. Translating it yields CAWRPGQSYEQYF.

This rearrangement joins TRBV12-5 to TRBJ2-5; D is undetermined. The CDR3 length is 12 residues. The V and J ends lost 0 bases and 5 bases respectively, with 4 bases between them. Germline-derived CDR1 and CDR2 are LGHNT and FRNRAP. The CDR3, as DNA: TGTGCTAGTGGTTTGGTACTGGAGACCCAGTACTTC. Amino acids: CASGLVLETQYF.

The CDR3: CASSPLRGEQYF. The CDR3 DNA reads as TGTGCCAGCAGCCCACTTAGGGGTGAGCAGTACTTC. The chain combines TRBV11-2 with TRBJ2-7; maybe TRBD1 (5 bases). Per the germline V gene, CDR1 is SGHAT and CDR2 is FQNNGV. The CDR3 totals 12 residues. V lost 5 bases, J lost 7 bases, and 12 bases lay in between.

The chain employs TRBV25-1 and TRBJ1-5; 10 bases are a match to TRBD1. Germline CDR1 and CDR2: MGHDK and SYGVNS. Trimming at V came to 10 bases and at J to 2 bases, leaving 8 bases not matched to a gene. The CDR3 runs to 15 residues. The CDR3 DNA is TGTGCCACCGGGACAGGGGCAGGGGGCAATCAGCCCCAGCATTTT. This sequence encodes CATGTGAGGNQPQHF.

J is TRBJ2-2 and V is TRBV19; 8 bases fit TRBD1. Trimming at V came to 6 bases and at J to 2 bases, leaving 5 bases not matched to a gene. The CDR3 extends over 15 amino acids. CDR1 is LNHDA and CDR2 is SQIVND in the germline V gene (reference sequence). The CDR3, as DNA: TGTGCCAGTAGGAGGGACAGGTCCAACACCGGGGAGCTGTTTTTT. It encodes CASRRDRSNTGELFF.

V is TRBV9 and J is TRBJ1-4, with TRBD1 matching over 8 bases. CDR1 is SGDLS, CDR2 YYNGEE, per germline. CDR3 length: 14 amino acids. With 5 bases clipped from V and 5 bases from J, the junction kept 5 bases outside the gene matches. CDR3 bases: TGTGCCAGCAGTTCAGGGGGCCACAATGAAAAACTGTTTTTT. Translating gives CASSSGGHNEKLFF.

CDR3 nucleotides: TGTGCCAGCGGTATGTTCGGGTCTCCTGAGCAGTTCTTC. Translating it yields CASGMFGSPEQFF. This sequence joins TRBV7-9 and TRBJ2-1; D remains ambiguous. The V and J ends lost 8 bases and 9 bases respectively, with 17 bases between them. The V gene's germline CDR1 is SEHNR and CDR2 FQNEAQ (reference sequence). The CDR3 spans 13 residues.

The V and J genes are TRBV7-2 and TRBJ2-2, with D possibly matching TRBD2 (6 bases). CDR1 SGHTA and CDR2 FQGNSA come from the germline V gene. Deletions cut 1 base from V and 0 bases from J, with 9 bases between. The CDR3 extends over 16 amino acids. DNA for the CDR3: TGTGCCAGCAGCTTAGACGGGGGAACGAACACCGGGGAGCTGTTTTTT. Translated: CASSLDGGTNTGELFF.